This T cell receptor (beta chain) was obtained from a study of kidney transplant recipient with SARS-CoV-2 infection. MiXCR, run by TCRdb on the reads, gives a single entry per CDR3 protein. In the table there are roughly 250,000 distinct CDR3 sequences, around 26% of which are singletons. As for this clonotype: A much larger clonotype is one base distant, so this may be a read error.

Trimming removed 5 bases at V and 4 bases at J, with 23 bases between. This CDR3 spans 17 amino acids. CDR1 and CDR2 (germline): WNHNN, SYGVQD (reference sequence). The chain carries TRBV10-1 and TRBJ1-2; unclear D gene. The sequences come from a blood sample, collected at baseline and on roughly day 120 from a kidney transplant recipient. The clonotype originates from a male patient aged 30 to 40 who had COVID-19 and was a kidney transplant recipient. Some of the T cells may derive from the graft donor. The CDR3 reads CASSKTVRSQKTYGYTF. The CDR3 nucleotides are TGCGCCAGCAGTAAAACGGTAAGATCGCAAAAGACCTATGGCTACACCTTC.